Below, 16 T cell receptor beta chains from the same sample are listed, as sequenced in a study of a mutant IDH1 vaccine in newly diagnosed glioma. Sequencing was performed with immunoSEQ multiplex PCR; in TCRdb, only in-frame clones are kept and a portion is missing. The data contain 120,000 or so clones, about four fifths of them seen just once; the ten biggest clones take up 5.5%. This sample's time point: week 11, during vaccination. A 20-mer mutant IDH1 peptide at 300 ug was injected subcutaneously with topical imiquimod. Their specific antigens are unknown. This sample comprised PBMCs, obtained from a glioma patient whose treatment included an IDH1 peptide vaccine. These receptors were obtained from a middle-aged man with glioma.

The chain combines TRBV7-8 with TRBJ2-7; D is unclear. CDR1 is SGHVS and CDR2 is FQNEAQ in the germline V gene. The CDR3 is made up of 14 amino acids. The V end lost 5 bases, the J end lost 0 bases, and 11 bases lay between the germline ends. CDR3 protein: CASSPAAVSYEQYF. In DNA form, the CDR3 reads TGTGCCAGCAGCCCCGCAGCCGTCTCCTACGAGCAGTACTTC.

V usage is TRBV28 and J usage is TRBJ2-2; TRBD1 might be the D (5 bases). V was trimmed by 6 bases and J by 6 bases, leaving 8 bases between them. The CDR3 is made up of 12 amino acids. The germline gives CDR1 MDHEN, CDR2 SYDVKM. The DNA of the CDR3 is TGTGCCAGCAGCCAGGGTTCCGGGGAGCTGTTTTTT. It encodes CASSQGSGELFF.

The V gene is TRBV5-5, the J gene TRBJ2-5; no reliable D call. Per germline, CDR1 SGHKS and CDR2 YYEKEE (reference sequence). V was trimmed by 0 bases and J by 5 bases, leaving 11 bases between them. The CDR3 is made up of 14 amino acids. CDR3: CASSLVLGQETQYF. The CDR3 DNA reads TGTGCCAGCAGCTTGGTACTGGGTCAGGAGACCCAGTACTTC.

The V and J genes are TRBV4-1 and TRBJ2-3; 11 bases are a match to TRBD2. V lost 5 bases, J lost 5 bases, and 6 bases stayed unmatched. The CDR3 extends over 15 amino acids. The V gene's germline CDR1 is MGHRA and CDR2 YSYEKL. DNA for the CDR3: TGCGCCAGCAGCTCCTTAGCGGGGGGGCAAGATACGCAGTATTTT. Residues: CASSSLAGGQDTQYF.

This sequence joins TRBV28 and TRBJ2-3, with a tentative D call TRBD1 (5 bases). V was shortened by 1 base and J by 5 bases, with 7 bases between the two germline ends. There are 13 residues in the CDR3. Germline-derived CDR1 and CDR2 are MDHEN and SYDVKM. For the CDR3, the DNA is TGTGCCAGCAGTTTATCAGGGATAGATACGCAGTATTTT. This sequence encodes CASSLSGIDTQYF.

With regard to this clone: The germline gene is not matched at one end of the junction; a read error may be the cause. The chain recombines TRBV7-7 with TRBJ2-7; tentatively, D is TRBD2 (6 bases). Germline loops: CDR1 SSHAT, CDR2 FNYEAQ (reference sequence). The CDR3 consists of 13 residues. The DNA for the CDR3 is TGTGCTAGCAGCTTAGTTGGGGGAGGCGAGCAGTACTTC. Its translation is CASSLVGGGEQYF.

DNA for the CDR3: TGTGCCAGCAGTTTATCCGGGTTGGGGGGTGGGGCCAACGTCCTGACTTTC. It specifies CASSLSGLGGGANVLTF. The V and J genes are TRBV28 and TRBJ2-6, with D possibly TRBD2 on 6 matching bases. This CDR3 is 17 amino acids long. CDR1 is MDHEN and CDR2 is SYDVKM in the germline V gene. The ends were cut back, 1 base at V and 3 bases at J, with 13 bases in the middle.

V gene TRBV6-7 combines with J gene TRBJ2-7, with 11 nucleotides matching TRBD2. TRBV6-7 is filed as an ORF, its function uncertain. This CDR3 has 20 amino acids. Germline trimming cut 0 bases from V and 5 bases from J; bases unmatched to any gene: 18. The CDR3 DNA reads as TGTGCCAGCAGTTACTCGCCCCCGGGACTAGCGGCCCCGACCAGGGACGAGCAGTACTTC. Protein: CASSYSPPGLAAPTRDEQYF.

This clone showed up just once. This same CDR3 is encoded by further DNA sequences in the sample. The chain recombines TRBV6-5 with TRBJ1-2; D is unresolved. Germline CDR1 is MNHEY and CDR2 is SVGAGI. This CDR3 spans 15 amino acids. The V gene lost 0 bases and the J gene lost 2 bases, with 10 bases spanning the gap. CDR3: CASSYSRAANYGYTF. DNA of the CDR3: TGTGCCAGCAGTTACTCGAGGGCAGCGAACTATGGCTACACCTTC.

The gene calls are TRBV4-3 and TRBJ1-2; possible D gene TRBD1, 6 bases. The CDR3 spans 16 residues. CDR1 and CDR2 from the germline V gene are LGHNA and YSLEER. Trimming took off 3 bases at V and 4 bases at J, with 18 bases between the two ends. The DNA for the CDR3 is TGCGCCAGCAGCCAGGCCTTACAGGGCGTCGGCTATGGCTACACCTTC. Translated, it gives CASSQALQGVGYGYTF.

The gene calls are TRBV5-5 and TRBJ1-5; 10 positions match TRBD1. There are 15 residues in the CDR3. Germline-derived CDR1 and CDR2 are SGHKS and YYEKEE (reference sequence). The V segment lost 0 bases and the J segment 6 bases; nucleotides outside the gene matches: 3. In DNA, the CDR3 is TGTGCCAGCAGCTTGGGGGACAGGGGAAGTCAGCCCCAGCATTTT. This codes for CASSLGDRGSQPQHF.

The chain carries TRBV11-2 and TRBJ2-7; no firm D call. Trimming removed 2 bases at V and 3 bases at J, with 11 bases between. The CDR3 extends over 14 amino acids. Germline CDR1 and CDR2: SGHAT and FQNNGV. The CDR3 nucleotides read TGTGCCAGCAGCTTAACTCTCTACCTCTACGAGCAGTACTTC. It yields the protein CASSLTLYLYEQYF. The variable domain in full, with the rest retrieved from reference TRBV11-2 and TRBJ2-7, is EAGVAQSPRYKIIEKRQSVAFWCNPISGHATLYWYQQILGQGPKLLIQFQNNGVVDDSQLPKDRFSAERLKGVDSTLKIQPAKLEDSAVYLCASSLTLYLYEQYFGPGTRLTVT.

This clone was seen a few times. The chain combines TRBV7-2 with TRBJ2-4, with TRBD1 matching over 8 bases. Losses at the gene ends were 1 base for V and 7 bases for J; bases not matched to a gene: 3. Germline V gene lookup returns CDR1 SGHTA and CDR2 FQGNSA. The CDR3 spans 14 residues. The CDR3 protein is CASSLETGANIQYF. CDR3 sequence (DNA): TGTGCCAGCAGCTTAGAGACAGGGGCGAACATTCAGTACTTC.

The genes are TRBV4-1 and TRBJ1-1, with 8 bases fitting TRBD1. There are 17 residues in the CDR3. The V gene's germline CDR1 is MGHRA and CDR2 YSYEKL. The ends lost 2 bases at V and 2 bases at J; junction bases unmatched: 10. The CDR3 sequence: CASSQLQGGVGNTEAFF. The DNA of the CDR3 is TGCGCCAGCAGCCAATTACAGGGGGGAGTAGGAAACACTGAAGCTTTCTTT.

J is TRBJ2-3 and V is TRBV18; 10 bases are shared with TRBD2. From germline, CDR1 is KGHSH and CDR2 LQKENI. V lost 1 base to trimming and J lost 0 bases; unmatched junction nucleotides: 4. The CDR3 totals 17 residues. CDR3 residues: CASSPRLTSGSTDTQYF. The DNA of the CDR3 is TGTGCCAGCTCACCACGGCTGACTAGCGGGAGCACAGATACGCAGTATTTT.

The rearrangement uses TRBV5-1 and TRBJ2-3, with D perhaps matching TRBD1 or TRBD2 (5 bases each). Germline-derived CDR1 and CDR2 are SGHRS and YFSETQ. V lost 7 bases and J 2 bases, leaving 11 bases between the germline ends. The CDR3 extends over 13 amino acids. The CDR3 loop is CASGDPNTDTQYF. The CDR3 nucleotides are TGCGCCAGCGGGGACCCCAACACAGATACGCAGTATTTT.